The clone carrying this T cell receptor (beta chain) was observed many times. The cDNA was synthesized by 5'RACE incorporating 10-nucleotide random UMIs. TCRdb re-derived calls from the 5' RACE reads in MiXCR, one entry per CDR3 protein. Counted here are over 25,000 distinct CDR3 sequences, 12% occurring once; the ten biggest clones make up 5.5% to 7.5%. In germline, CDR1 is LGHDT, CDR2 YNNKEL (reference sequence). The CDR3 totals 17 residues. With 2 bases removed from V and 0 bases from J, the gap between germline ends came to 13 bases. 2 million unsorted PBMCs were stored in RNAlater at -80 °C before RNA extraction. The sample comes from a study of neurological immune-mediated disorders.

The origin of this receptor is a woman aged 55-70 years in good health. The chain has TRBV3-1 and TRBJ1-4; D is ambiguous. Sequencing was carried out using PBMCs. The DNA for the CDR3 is TGTGCCAGCAGCCAAAATCCAGGCCATGCAACTAATGAAAAACTGTTTTTT. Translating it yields CASSQNPGHATNEKLFF.